The clone carrying this T cell receptor beta chain was counted a few times. Antigen unknown. The TCR beta cDNA libraries contained unique molecular identifiers. From around 1 to 10 million T cells, 400,000 to 600,000 cDNA molecules were obtained. Each CDR3 protein is one row after TCRdb ran MiXCR on the PCR reads. The sample has some 700,000 distinct CDR3 sequences, around 64% seen once. V lost 0 bases and J lost 8, with 16 bases in between. Germline V gene lookup returns CDR1 MNHEY and CDR2 SVGAGI. The CDR3 spans 15 residues. This specimen comes from a study of post-analysis software for immune sequencing data. Study overall: Clinical courses comprised relapsing-remitting, secondary progressive and progressive-relapsing multiple sclerosis. Whole-study results and caveats: Compared with controls, patients showed significantly lower normalized Chao1 diversity. Comparison of patients with controls showed a handful of TRBV segments more frequent in patients, TRBV5-6, TRBV5-1 and TRBV20-1 among them. The F measure placed samples prepared in the same batch into strongly shared clusters.

The sequencing input was blood. This receptor was identified in a girl aged 2 to 9 with multiple sclerosis. The rearrangement uses TRBV6-5 and TRBJ1-2; D might be TRBD1 (5 bases). Here the CDR3 DNA reads TGTGCCAGCAGTTACTCCGGGACGGACCCGTCCGGCTACACCTTC. Encoded protein: CASSYSGTDPSGYTF.